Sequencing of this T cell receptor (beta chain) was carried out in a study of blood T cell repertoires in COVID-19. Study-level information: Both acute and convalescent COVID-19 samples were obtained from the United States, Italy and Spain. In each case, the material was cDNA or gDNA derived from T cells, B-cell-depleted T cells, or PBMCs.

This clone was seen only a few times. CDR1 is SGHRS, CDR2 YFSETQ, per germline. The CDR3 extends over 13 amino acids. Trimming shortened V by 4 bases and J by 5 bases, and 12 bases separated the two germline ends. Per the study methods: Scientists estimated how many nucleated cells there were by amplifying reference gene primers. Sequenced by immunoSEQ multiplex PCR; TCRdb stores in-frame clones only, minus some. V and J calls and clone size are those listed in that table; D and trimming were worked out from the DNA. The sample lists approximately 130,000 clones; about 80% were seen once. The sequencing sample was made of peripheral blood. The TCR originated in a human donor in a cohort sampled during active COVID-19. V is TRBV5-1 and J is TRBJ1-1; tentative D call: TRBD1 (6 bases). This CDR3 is CASSPTGSTEAFF. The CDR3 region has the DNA TGCGCCAGCAGCCCTACAGGGAGTACTGAAGCTTTCTTT.